These 20 T cell receptor beta chains were all obtained from the same sample, sequenced in a study of blood T cell repertoires in COVID-19. This table comes from immunoSEQ multiplex PCR, and its TCRdb copy is limited to in-frame clones, with some not included. The sample lists about 130,000 clones; approximately 81% were seen once. Material: peripheral blood. The receptors come from a woman aged 45-65 years with acute or convalescent COVID-19.

There are a few counts of this clone. The chain is built from TRBV15 and TRBJ2-2; 8 bases match TRBD1. With 3 bases clipped from V and 5 bases from J, the junction kept 2 bases outside the gene matches. The CDR3 sequence is 14 residues long. Germline V gives CDR1 LNHNV, CDR2 YYDKDF (reference sequence). CDR3 DNA sequence: TGTGCCACCAGCAGGCGACAGGGGACCGGGGAGCTGTTTTTT. It translates to CATSRRQGTGELFF.

A few counts support this clone. V is TRBV5-4 and J is TRBJ2-5, with 8 bases that match TRBD2. Trimming removed 2 bases from V and 1 base from J; junction bases left unmatched: 13. Germline CDR1 is SGHNT and CDR2 is YYREEE (reference sequence). This CDR3 has 18 amino acids. The CDR3 sequence: CASSLLRLAGDSQETQYF. The CDR3 DNA reads TGTGCCAGCAGCTTACTTAGGCTAGCGGGCGACAGCCAAGAGACCCAGTACTTC.

This chain connects TRBV6-5 to TRBJ2-1, with D maybe TRBD2 (6 bases). This CDR3 is built from 12 residues. Germline V gene lookup returns CDR1 MNHEY and CDR2 SVGAGI. V dropped 4 bases and J dropped 12 bases, with 13 bases sitting between them. The CDR3 is CASSSSGTPQFF. CDR3 DNA sequence: TGTGCCAGCAGTTCATCCGGGACTCCGCAGTTCTTC.

This clone was seen once. The chain couples TRBV27 to TRBJ2-7; possible D gene TRBD1, 6 bases. The germline V gene has CDR1 MNHEY and CDR2 SMNVEV (reference sequence). V lost 3 bases to trimming and J lost 5 bases, with 11 bases between them. The CDR3 has 13 amino acids. The CDR3 loop reads CASSFTGLNEQYF. CDR3 DNA sequence: TGTGCCAGCAGTTTCACAGGGTTGAACGAGCAGTACTTC.

In its sample, this clone was seen once. The chain employs TRBV12-3 or TRBV12-4 and TRBJ1-1; 7 bases match TRBD1. After removal of 6 bases from V and 7 bases from J, the junction contained 8 bases not matched to a gene. CDR3 length equals 13 residues. The CDR3 DNA follows: TGTGCCAGCAGCCCCGAGACAGGGTTTGAAGCTTTCTTT. Translated, it gives CASSPETGFEAFF.

The chain has TRBV2 and TRBJ1-1, with D tentatively TRBD1 (6 bases). Trimming removed 5 bases from V and 1 base from J, with 11 bases in between. Per germline, CDR1 SNHLY and CDR2 FYNNEI. This CDR3 is 14 amino acids long. The CDR3 bases are TGTGCCAGCAGTACAGGGTGGGGGAACACTGAAGCTTTCTTT. Its translation is CASSTGWGNTEAFF.

The chain links TRBV5-1 to TRBJ1-2, with 10 bases lining up with TRBD1. The CDR3 contains 15 residues. The V segment lost 1 base and the J segment 4 bases; nucleotides outside the gene matches: 4. Germline lookup yields CDR1 SGHRS and CDR2 YFSETQ. CDR3 loop: CASSLFRDRGYGYTF. The CDR3 DNA sequence: TGCGCCAGCAGCTTGTTCCGGGACAGGGGCTATGGCTACACCTTC.

The CDR3 nucleotides read TGTGCCAGCAGTCTAGGACAGGCGGTCACCTTC. It specifies CASSLGQAVTF. The J gene is TRBJ1-2, the V gene TRBV6-6; 7 nucleotides match TRBD1. With V trimmed by 5 bases and J by 13 bases, 7 bases remained unmatched. Germline values: CDR1 MNHNY, CDR2 SVGAGI (reference sequence). This CDR3 comprises 11 residues.

This rearrangement joins TRBV7-9 to TRBJ2-5; D is unclear. Trimming pared 8 bases from V and 3 bases from J, leaving 7 bases between. The germline V gene encodes CDR1 SEHNR and CDR2 FQNEAQ (reference sequence). The CDR3 loop spans 11 amino acids. The CDR3 loop is CASVEKETQYF. The CDR3 DNA is TGTGCCAGCGTGGAGAAAGAGACCCAGTACTTC. The entire variable domain, with the rest obtained from reference TRBV7-9 and TRBJ2-5, is as follows: DTGVSQNPRHKITKRGQNVTFRCDPISEHNRLYWYRQTLGQGPEFLTYFQNEAQLEKSRLLSDRFSAERPKGSFSTLEIQRTEQGDSAMYLCASVEKETQYFGPGTRLLVL.

V gene TRBV6-5 combines with J gene TRBJ1-4; D is uncertain. The germline V and J ends were trimmed by 11 bases and 8 bases, with 12 bases remaining between them. Germline V gene lookup returns CDR1 MNHEY and CDR2 SVGAGI. This CDR3 region has 11 residues. The CDR3 here is CASAGQEKLFF. CDR3 nucleotide sequence: TGTGCCTCGGCAGGCCAAGAAAAACTGTTTTTT.

The V call is TRBV7-9, the J call TRBJ2-1; D possibly corresponds to TRBD2 (7 bases). The CDR3 spans 15 residues. Looked up from germline, CDR1 is SEHNR and CDR2 is FQNEAQ (reference sequence). The V end lost 5 bases, the J end lost 6 bases, and 17 bases lay between the germline ends. CDR3 amino acids: CASSLRGGGGNEQFF. The CDR3 DNA reads as TGTGCCAGCAGCCTCAGGGGAGGGGGTGGCAATGAGCAGTTCTTC.

This clone was detected once. CDR3 DNA: TGTGCCAGCAGCCATTGGACAGGGGGCTACTATGGCTACACCTTC. It encodes CASSHWTGGYYGYTF. The chain carries TRBV3-1 (or the pseudogene TRBV3-2) and TRBJ1-2; 11 bases agree with TRBD1. This CDR3 has 15 residues. From germline, CDR1 is LGHDT and CDR2 YNNKEL (reference sequence). With 3 bases clipped from V and 3 bases from J, the junction kept 3 bases outside the gene matches.

The rearrangement uses TRBV4-1 and TRBJ2-5, with D maybe TRBD2 (5 bases). This CDR3 has 14 residues. Germline CDR1 and CDR2: MGHRA and YSYEKL. The V and J ends lost 1 base and 5 bases respectively, with 11 bases between them. CDR3 sequence: CASSQVSGKETQYF. The CDR3 bases are TGCGCCAGCAGCCAAGTTTCGGGAAAGGAGACCCAGTACTTC.

The chain carries TRBV30 and TRBJ1-1, with a possible D match to TRBD1 (5 bases). Germline CDR1 and CDR2: GTSNPN and SVGIG (reference sequence). The CDR3 extends over 14 amino acids. V lost 0 bases and J lost 2, with 10 bases in between. The CDR3 here is CAWSVGRGNTEAFF. CDR3 DNA sequence: TGTGCCTGGAGTGTCGGTAGGGGCAACACTGAAGCTTTCTTT. Together with reference TRBV30 and TRBJ1-1, the CDR3 gives the full variable domain: SQTIHQWPATLVQPVGSPLSLECTVEGTSNPNLYWYRQAAGRGLQLLFYSVGIGQISSEVPQNLSASRPQDRQFILSSKKLLLSDSGFYLCAWSVGRGNTEAFFGQGTRLTVV.

V is TRBV5-5 and J is TRBJ1-1; perhaps TRBD1 as D (5 bases). This CDR3 is built from 12 residues. The V gene's germline CDR1 is SGHKS and CDR2 YYEKEE (reference sequence). Between the trimmed V and J ends, which lost 3 bases and 3 bases, there was a span of 6 bases. DNA for the CDR3: TGTGCCAGCAGCTGGGACTACACTGAAGCTTTCTTT. Translation: CASSWDYTEAFF. The full variable domain, its missing parts supplied by reference TRBV5-5 and TRBJ1-1, is DAGVTQSPTHLIKTRGQQVTLRCSPISGHKSVSWYQQVLGQGPQFIFQYYEKEERGRGNFPDRFSARQFPNYSSELNVNALLLGDSALYLCASSWDYTEAFFGQGTRLTVV.

The chain uses TRBV4-1 and TRBJ1-1, with a weak D call TRBD1 (6 bases). Germline V gene data show CDR1 as MGHRA and CDR2 as YSYEKL. Trimming took 1 base from V and 3 from J, leaving 12 bases between them. The CDR3 spans 15 residues. The DNA of the CDR3 is TGCGCCAGCAGCCAAGGGTCAGGGGTGGACACTGAAGCTTTCTTT. Its protein product is CASSQGSGVDTEAFF.

This clone was recorded once. The chain has TRBV4-1 and TRBJ2-5; 11 positions match TRBD2. CDR1 is MGHRA, CDR2 YSYEKL, per germline. CDR3 length: 17 residues. V was clipped by 1 base and J by 2 bases; unmatched bases: 6. This CDR3 reads CASSQVRLAGGQETQYF. Written as DNA, the CDR3 is TGCGCCAGCAGCCAAGTTCGGCTAGCGGGGGGACAAGAGACCCAGTACTTC.

J is TRBJ1-4 and V is TRBV15; no definite D call. The CDR3 has 13 residues. The V end was cut by 3 bases, the J end by 4 bases, with 6 bases between. Per the germline V gene, CDR1 is LNHNV and CDR2 is YYDKDF (reference sequence). The CDR3 reads CATSSDYNEKLFF. The CDR3 nucleotides are TGTGCCACCAGCAGCGACTATAATGAAAAACTGTTTTTT.

The chain couples TRBV18 to TRBJ2-7; 8 nucleotides agree with TRBD1. CDR1 and CDR2 from the germline V gene are KGHSH and LQKENI. CDR3 length equals 14 residues. J lost 6 bases, V lost 3 bases, and 7 bases had no gene match. CDR3 in DNA: TGTGCCAGCTCACCTACTGACAGGGGCTCCGAGCAGTACTTC. It translates to CASSPTDRGSEQYF.

The chain combines TRBV18 with TRBJ1-1; no firm D call. The CDR3 totals 16 residues. V gave up 1 base and J gave up 3 bases, with 15 bases separating them. Germline CDR1 is KGHSH and CDR2 is LQKENI. Here the CDR3 DNA reads TGTGCCAGCTCACCACTTAGTTCCGGGAAGGACACTGAAGCTTTCTTT. It encodes CASSPLSSGKDTEAFF.